This is a list of T cell receptor beta chains from one sample in a study of shared clonotypes between healthy human individuals. Libraries were prepared by immunoSEQ multiplex PCR; TCRdb keeps only in-frame clonotypes and omits some of them. The repertoire includes about 1.5 million clones, over 95% of them detected once, and roughly 1.2% sits in the top ten. The sequenced sample consisted of naive CD4+ T cells sorted from blood. The receptors were gathered from a man younger than 45 in good health. CDR3s leave out the opening cysteine and the closing phenylalanine or tryptophan. Each record gives: V gene, CDR3 protein.

TRBV4-3 | ASSSHAGAGEQY
TRBV11-3 | ASSKGTSGSEQF
TRBV28 | ATNLYGQGLAF
TRBV10-3 | AIRTGPLLYEQY
TRBV29-1 | SVGTGARADTQY
TRBV30 | AWTSRTGAGYGYT
TRBV4-2 | ASSRLAGTSGRSYEQY
TRBV5-1 | ASSEGARTNEKLF
TRBV20-1 | SARDRGRVT
TRBV5-1 | ASSLVGQASTDTQY
TRBV9 | ASSGYSGRKYDEQF
TRBV10-3 | AISEGGGTIY
TRBV6-5 | ASSWTSGSADTQY
TRBV6-6 | ASSYYSDGALH
TRBV21-1 | ASSKDPPEGSEKLF
TRBV30 | AWSPGASYGYT
TRBV27 | ASARTPTGGNTGELF
TRBV5-6 | ASSPPGGVRTVV
TRBV11-3 | ASSPRPRGNTIY
TRBV4-3 | ASSRGRNNQPQH
TRBV7-8 | ASSWTGRDSNQPQH
TRBV28 | ASVGIREQY
TRBV11-2 | ASSRTSGRAFDQETQY
TRBV5-5 | ASSFTGGGQPQH
TRBV7-8 | ASSTLAGTGELF
TRBV28 | ASEGSDSAYNEQF
TRBV2 | ASTEGGVGSGNTIY
TRBV7-9 | ASSVLRAGELF
TRBV7-2 | ASSLAHRGLAGAPRSTDTQY
TRBV11-2 | ASSRGWDRALEKLF
TRBV7-6 | ASSLGGPSSYNEQF
TRBV9 | ASSVGGPGTDTQY
TRBV18 | ASSPLSTNEKLF
TRBV5-1 | ASSVQDFGGYT
TRBV5-1 | ASSLGGDAEAF